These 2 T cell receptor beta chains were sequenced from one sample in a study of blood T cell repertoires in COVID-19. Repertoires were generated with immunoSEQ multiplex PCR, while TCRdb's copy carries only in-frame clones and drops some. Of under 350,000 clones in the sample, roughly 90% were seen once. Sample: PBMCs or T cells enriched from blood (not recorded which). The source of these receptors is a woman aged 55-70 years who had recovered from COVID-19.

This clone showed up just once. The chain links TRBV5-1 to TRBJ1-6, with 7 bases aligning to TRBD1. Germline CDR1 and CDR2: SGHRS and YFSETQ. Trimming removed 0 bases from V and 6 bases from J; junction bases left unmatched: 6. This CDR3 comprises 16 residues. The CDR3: CASSLDSPGGNSPLHF. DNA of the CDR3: TGCGCCAGCAGCTTGGATTCCCCAGGGGGTAATTCACCCCTCCACTTT.

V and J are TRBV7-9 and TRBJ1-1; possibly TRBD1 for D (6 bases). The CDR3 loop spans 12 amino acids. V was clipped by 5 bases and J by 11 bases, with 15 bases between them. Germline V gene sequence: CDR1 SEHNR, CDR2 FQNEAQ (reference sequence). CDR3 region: CASSPETGKAFF. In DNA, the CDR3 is TGTGCCAGCAGCCCAGAAACAGGGAAGGCTTTCTTT.